The 11 T cell receptor beta chains below come from one sample, sequenced in a study of CD8 T cells in ankylosing spondylitis. MiXCR, applied by TCRdb to the 5' RACE reads, yields one record per CDR3 protein. Here the sample spans approximately 150,000 distinct CDR3 sequences, 9.5% to 10% being singletons. The sample comprised blood, either unsorted or a sorted T cell fraction (not recorded which). These receptors all stem from a female donor with ankylosing spondylitis or in good health (not recorded which).

V and J are TRBV7-6 and TRBJ2-1, with TRBD2 matching over 11 bases. Germline V lookup: CDR1 SGHVS, CDR2 FNYEAQ. CDR3 length: 16 residues. The junction had 8 bases not matched to a gene; V was cut back by 5 bases and J by 5 bases. The CDR3 reads CASSLMGTSGNNEQFF. The CDR3 DNA reads TGTGCCAGCAGCCTAATGGGGACTAGCGGTAACAATGAGCAGTTCTTC.

Judged by abundance, this clonotype is medium-sized (0.01 to 0.1%). The V call is TRBV7-9, the J call TRBJ2-1, with D possibly being TRBD2 (5 bases). Trimming removed 4 bases at V and 9 bases at J, with 10 bases between. CDR1 SEHNR and CDR2 FQNEAQ come from the germline V gene (reference sequence). This CDR3 is built from 12 residues. This CDR3 reads CASSSSAGEQFF. The CDR3 region has the DNA TGTGCCAGCAGCTCCAGTGCGGGTGAGCAGTTCTTC.

This clonotype was counted many times. The chain uses TRBV4-3 and TRBJ1-2; no reliable D call. Germline CDR1 and CDR2: LGHNA and YSLEER. This CDR3 has 14 residues. V lost 0 bases to trimming and J lost 3 bases, with 8 bases between them. CDR3 region: CASSQDRVYYGYTF. DNA of the CDR3: TGCGCCAGCAGCCAAGATCGAGTCTACTATGGCTACACCTTC.

This clonotype came up a few times. This chain links TRBV12-5 with TRBJ1-2; D is unresolved. The CDR3 is made up of 15 amino acids. Per the germline V gene, CDR1 is LGHNT and CDR2 is FRNRAP. Trimming stripped 5 bases from V and 6 bases from J, with 19 bases between. The CDR3 nucleotides are TGTGCTAGTGGTCCCTCACAAGGGAGGGTGAATGGCTACACCTTC. Translating it yields CASGPSQGRVNGYTF.

V gene TRBV4-1 combines with J gene TRBJ2-7, with 7 bases that match TRBD2. The junction had 8 bases not matched to a gene; V was cut back by 1 base and J by 2 bases. The CDR3 is 16 amino acids. In germline, CDR1 is MGHRA, CDR2 YSYEKL. The CDR3 here is CASSQGWWEGTYEQYF. For the CDR3, the DNA is TGCGCCAGCAGCCAAGGGTGGTGGGAGGGCACCTACGAGCAGTACTTC.

The V gene is TRBV20-1, the J gene TRBJ2-7; a possible D gene is TRBD2 (6 bases). The V end lost 3 bases, the J end lost 0 bases, and 9 bases lay between the germline ends. The CDR3 covers 13 residues. Germline V lookup: CDR1 DFQATT, CDR2 SNEGSKA (reference sequence). CDR3 in amino acids: CSARVRDSYEQYF. The CDR3 coding sequence is TGCAGTGCTAGGGTGCGGGACTCCTACGAGCAGTACTTC.

The table lists this clonotype with many counts. The chain links TRBV24-1 to TRBJ2-1, with 8 bases identical to TRBD1. This CDR3 region has 14 residues. The V gene's germline CDR1 is KGHDR and CDR2 SFDVKD. The V and J ends lost 4 bases and 8 bases, in that order; junction bases with no gene match: 6. CDR3 in DNA: TGTGCCACCAGTGAGACAGGGGCGGAGGATGAGCAGTTCTTC. Encoded protein: CATSETGAEDEQFF.

This clonotype has a handful of counts. The DNA of the CDR3 is TGTGCCAGCAGCGCGTACCACGGGACAGCCAGCCTAGCCAAAAACATTCAGTACTTC. This encodes CASSAYHGTASLAKNIQYF. The chain links TRBV4-2 to TRBJ2-4, with 7 bases fitting TRBD1. V trimming: 5 bases; J trimming: 0 bases; junction bases outside the gene matches: 16. CDR1 is LGHNA and CDR2 is YNFKEQ in the germline V gene. This CDR3 region has 19 residues.

The V and J genes are TRBV10-1 and TRBJ2-1; D might be TRBD1 (5 bases). The CDR3 is 12 amino acids. V was pared by 10 bases and J by 7 bases, with 14 bases between. CDR1 and CDR2 (germline): WNHNN, SYGVQD (reference sequence). CDR3 sequence reads: CATETDKNEQFF. In nucleotides, the CDR3 is TGCGCCACCGAAACGGACAAGAATGAGCAGTTCTTC.

The chain is built from TRBV27 and TRBJ2-2; D is possibly TRBD1 (6 bases). The CDR3 is 17 amino acids. V was shortened by 5 bases and J by 2 bases, with 18 bases between the two germline ends. The germline CDR1 and CDR2 sequences are MNHEY and SMNVEV (reference sequence). This CDR3 is CASSGNIGTHNTGELFF. DNA for the CDR3: TGTGCCAGCAGTGGTAATATCGGGACACACAACACCGGGGAGCTGTTTTTT.

This clonotype was seen a few times. The V gene is TRBV9, the J gene TRBJ1-2; 10 bases line up with TRBD1. Per the germline V gene, CDR1 is SGDLS and CDR2 is YYNGEE. The CDR3 has 14 residues. V trimming: 3 bases; J trimming: 12 bases; junction bases outside the gene matches: 11. In nucleotides, the CDR3 is TGTGCCAGCAGCGCATACGGGACAGGGGAGATAGACACCTTC. It codes for CASSAYGTGEIDTF.